This T cell receptor (beta chain) stems from a study of blood T cell repertoires in COVID-19. Study at large: Sites across the United States, Italy and Spain contributed samples from acute and convalescent COVID-19.

Germline values: CDR1 SNHLY, CDR2 FYNNEI. CDR3 length equals 15 residues. V lost 5 bases and J lost 7, with 15 bases in between. Methods used by the authors: Estimation of nucleated cell counts was performed using reference gene primer amplification. Repertoires were generated with immunoSEQ multiplex PCR, while TCRdb's copy carries only in-frame clones and drops some. Clone size and the V and J calls come from that table; the DNA yielded D and trimming. Of fewer than 250,000 clones in the sample, around 86% were seen once. The sample comprised peripheral blood. This receptor was identified in a man aged 50-59 years with acute or convalescent COVID-19. The chain couples TRBV2 to TRBJ1-6, with D possibly being TRBD1 (5 bases). The CDR3 loop reads CASSTRGTANSPLHF. CDR3 nucleotide sequence: TGTGCCAGCAGTACACGCGGGACGGCAAATTCACCCCTCCACTTT.